This TCR beta chain was found in a study of cytomegalovirus exposure and HLA in healthy donors. Whole-study results and caveats: Presence/absence analyses took donor sequencing depth as roughly uniform. The listing of 150 to 200 TCR beta chains classed them as cytomegalovirus-associated. In a later analysis, productive TCRs from donors in an Asian-associated ancestry cluster reportedly carried fewer N-insertions than the cohort mean.

Concerning this clone itself: What it binds is not known.

In the PCR, 60 Vbeta and 13 Jbeta primers were used. The method was immunoSEQ multiplex PCR; TCRdb's version includes in-frame clones alone and lacks a portion of them. The sample holds some 130,000 clones, roughly three quarters seen once. This TCR was sampled from a man aged 25-45 years in good health and CMV-seronegative. Sequencing used PBMCs.

DNA of the CDR3: TGTGCCAGTAGGGCCGCCCTGCAGCGGTTAAACAATGAGCAGTTCTTC. It is translated as CASRAALQRLNNEQFF. J is TRBJ2-1 and V is TRBV19; D is perhaps TRBD2 (5 bases). The V gene's germline CDR1 is LNHDA and CDR2 SQIVND (reference sequence). CDR3 length equals 16 residues. Trimming pared 6 bases from V and 5 bases from J, leaving 20 bases between. The variable domain in full, completed from reference TRBV19 and TRBJ2-1, reads DGGITQSPKYLFRKEGQNVTLSCEQNLNHDAMYWYRQDPGQGLRLIYYSQIVNDFQKGDIAEGYSVSREKKESFPLTVTSAQKNPTAFYLCASRAALQRLNNEQFFGPGTRLTVL.